This T cell receptor beta chain came from a study of T cell responses to AZD1222 COVID-19 vaccine. Study-wide points: Repertoires were sampled only after the peak T cell response.

Method: immunoSEQ multiplex PCR; TCRdb's copy keeps in-frame clones and lacks some. Of around 140,000 clones listed, about nine tenths are singletons. Germline CDR1 is LNHNV and CDR2 is YYDKDF (reference sequence). The CDR3 runs to 14 residues. Trimming removed 1 base from V and 6 bases from J, with 11 bases in between. Points on this clone: Its antigen remains unknown.

The receptor was isolated from an adult who received the AZD1222 COVID-19 vaccine. This chain uses TRBV15 with TRBJ2-3; a possible D gene is TRBD2 (5 bases). The specimen comprised peripheral blood, sampled 28 days after the second AZD1222 dose. The CDR3 DNA reads TGTGCCACCAGCAGAGTGGTGCTAGCCGATACGCAGTATTTT. This translates into CATSRVVLADTQYF.